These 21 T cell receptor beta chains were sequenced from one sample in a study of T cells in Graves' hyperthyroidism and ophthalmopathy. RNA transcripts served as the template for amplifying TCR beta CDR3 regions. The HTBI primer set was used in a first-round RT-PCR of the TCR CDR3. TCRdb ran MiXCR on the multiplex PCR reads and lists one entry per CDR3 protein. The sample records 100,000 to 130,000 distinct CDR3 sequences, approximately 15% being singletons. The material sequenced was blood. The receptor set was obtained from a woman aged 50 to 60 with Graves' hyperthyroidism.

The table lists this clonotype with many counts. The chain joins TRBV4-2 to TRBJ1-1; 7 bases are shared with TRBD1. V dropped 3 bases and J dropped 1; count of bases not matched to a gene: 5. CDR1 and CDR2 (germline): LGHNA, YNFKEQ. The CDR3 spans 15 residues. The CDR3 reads CASSQADRQNTEAFF. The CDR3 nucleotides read TGTGCCAGCAGCCAGGCGGACAGGCAGAACACTGAAGCTTTCTTT.

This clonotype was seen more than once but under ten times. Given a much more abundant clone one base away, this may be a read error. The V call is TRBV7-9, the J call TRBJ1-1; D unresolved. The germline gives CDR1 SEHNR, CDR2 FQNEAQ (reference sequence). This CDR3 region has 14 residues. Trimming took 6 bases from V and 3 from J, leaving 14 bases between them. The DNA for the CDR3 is TGTGCCAGCAGATCCACGGGTGGGGACACTGAAGCTTTCTTT. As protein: CASRSTGGDTEAFF.

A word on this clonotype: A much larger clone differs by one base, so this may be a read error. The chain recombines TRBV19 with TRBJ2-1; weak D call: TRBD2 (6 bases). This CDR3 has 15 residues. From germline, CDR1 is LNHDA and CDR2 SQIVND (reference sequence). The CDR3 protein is CASSSPGTQYNEQSF. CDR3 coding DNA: TGTGCCAGTAGTAGCCCCGGGACTCAGTACAATGAGCAGTCCTTC. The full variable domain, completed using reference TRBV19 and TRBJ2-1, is DGGITQSPKYLFRKEGQNVTLSCEQNLNHDAMYWYRQDPGQGLRLIYYSQIVNDFQKGDIAEGYSVSREKKESFPLTVTSAQKNPTAFYLCASSSPGTQYNEQSFGPGTRLTVL.

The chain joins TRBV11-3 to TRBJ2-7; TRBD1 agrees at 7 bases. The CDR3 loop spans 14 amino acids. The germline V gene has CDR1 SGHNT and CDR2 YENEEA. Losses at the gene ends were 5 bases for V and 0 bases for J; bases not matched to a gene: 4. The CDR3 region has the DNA TGTGCCAGCAGCCGGGACAGCGACTCCTACGAGCAGTACTTC. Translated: CASSRDSDSYEQYF. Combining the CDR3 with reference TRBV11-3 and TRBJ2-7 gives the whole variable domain EAGVVQSPRYKIIEKKQPVAFWCNPISGHNTLYWYLQNLGQGPELLIRYENEEAVDDSQLPKDRFSAERLKGVDSTLKIQPAELGDSAVYLCASSRDSDSYEQYFGPGTRLTVT.

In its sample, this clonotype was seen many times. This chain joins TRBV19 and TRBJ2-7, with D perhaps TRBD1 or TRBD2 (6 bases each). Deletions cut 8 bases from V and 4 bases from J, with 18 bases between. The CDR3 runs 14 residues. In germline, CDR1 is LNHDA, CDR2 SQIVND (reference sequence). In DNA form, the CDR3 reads TGTGCCAGTTCCCCGACAGGAGGGTCGTACGAGCAGTACGTC. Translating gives CASSPTGGSYEQYV.

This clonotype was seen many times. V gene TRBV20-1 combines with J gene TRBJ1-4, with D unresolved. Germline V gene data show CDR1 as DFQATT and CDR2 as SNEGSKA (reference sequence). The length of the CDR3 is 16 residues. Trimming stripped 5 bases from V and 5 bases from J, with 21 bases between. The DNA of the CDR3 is TGCAGTGCTGGAACCATGGGGTACACCCCAAATGAAAAACTGTTTTTT. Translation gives CSAGTMGYTPNEKLFF.

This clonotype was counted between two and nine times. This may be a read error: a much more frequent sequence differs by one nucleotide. The CDR3 nucleotides read TGTGCCAGCAGCGTAGAGGGTTCCCATAATTCACCCCTCCACTTT. This gives the protein CASSVEGSHNSPLHF. The rearrangement links TRBV9 to TRBJ1-6; no definite D call. This CDR3 has 15 residues. Germline CDR1 SGDLS, CDR2 YYNGEE. V was shortened by 0 bases and J by 5 bases, with 9 bases between the two germline ends.

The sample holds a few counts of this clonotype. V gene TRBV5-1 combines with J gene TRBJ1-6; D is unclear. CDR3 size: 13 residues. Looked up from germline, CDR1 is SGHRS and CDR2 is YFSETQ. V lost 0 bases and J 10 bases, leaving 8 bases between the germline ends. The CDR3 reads CASSLAGRSPLHF. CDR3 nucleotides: TGCGCCAGCAGCTTGGCCGGTCGGTCACCCCTCCACTTT.

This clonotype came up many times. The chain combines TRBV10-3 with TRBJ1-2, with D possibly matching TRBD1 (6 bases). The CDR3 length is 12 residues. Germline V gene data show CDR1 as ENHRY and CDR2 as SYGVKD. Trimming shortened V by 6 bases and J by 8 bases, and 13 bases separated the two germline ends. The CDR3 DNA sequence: TGTGCCATCAGCCCGGGGGGCAGAGGCTACACCTTC. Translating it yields CAISPGGRGYTF.

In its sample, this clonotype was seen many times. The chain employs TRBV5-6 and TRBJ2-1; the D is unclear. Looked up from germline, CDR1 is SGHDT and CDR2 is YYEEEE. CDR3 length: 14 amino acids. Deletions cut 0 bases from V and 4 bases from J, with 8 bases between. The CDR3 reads CASSLELPYNEQFF. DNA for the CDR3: TGTGCCAGCAGCTTGGAACTTCCTTACAATGAGCAGTTCTTC.

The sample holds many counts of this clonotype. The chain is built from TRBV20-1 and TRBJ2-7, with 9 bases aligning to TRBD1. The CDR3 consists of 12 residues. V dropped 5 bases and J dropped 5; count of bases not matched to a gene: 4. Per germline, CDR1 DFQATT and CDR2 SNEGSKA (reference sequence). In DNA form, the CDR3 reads TGCAGTGCTTTAGGACAGGGGCACGAGCAGTACTTC. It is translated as CSALGQGHEQYF.

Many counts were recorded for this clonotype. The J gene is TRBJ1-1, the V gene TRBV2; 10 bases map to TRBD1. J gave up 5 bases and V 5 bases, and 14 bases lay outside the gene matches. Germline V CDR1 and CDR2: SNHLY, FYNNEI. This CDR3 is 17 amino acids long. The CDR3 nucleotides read TGTGCCAGCAGTCAACTTCTAAACCGGGACAGGGGAACTGAAGCTTTCTTT. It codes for CASSQLLNRDRGTEAFF.

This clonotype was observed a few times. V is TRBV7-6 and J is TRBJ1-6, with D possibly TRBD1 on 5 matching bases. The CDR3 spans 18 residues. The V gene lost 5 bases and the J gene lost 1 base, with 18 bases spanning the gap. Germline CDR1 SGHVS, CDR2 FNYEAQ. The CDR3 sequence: CASSARLGRGSYNSPLHF. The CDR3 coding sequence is TGTGCCAGCAGCGCCCGTTTGGGGCGGGGATCCTATAATTCACCCCTCCACTTT.

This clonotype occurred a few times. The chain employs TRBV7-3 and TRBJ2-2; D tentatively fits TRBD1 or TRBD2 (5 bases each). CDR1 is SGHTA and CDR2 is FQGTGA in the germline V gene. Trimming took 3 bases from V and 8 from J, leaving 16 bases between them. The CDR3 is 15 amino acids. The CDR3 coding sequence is TGTGCCAGCAGCTTTTGGGGGAGTGAGAAGGGGGAGCTGTTTTTT. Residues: CASSFWGSEKGELFF.

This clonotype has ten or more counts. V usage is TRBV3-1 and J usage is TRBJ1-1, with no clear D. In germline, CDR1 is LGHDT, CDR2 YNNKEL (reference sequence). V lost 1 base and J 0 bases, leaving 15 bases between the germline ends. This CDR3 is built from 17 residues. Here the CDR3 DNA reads TGTGCCAGCAGCCAAGGCCTGGACGGCTGGATGAACACTGAAGCTTTCTTT. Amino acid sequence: CASSQGLDGWMNTEAFF.

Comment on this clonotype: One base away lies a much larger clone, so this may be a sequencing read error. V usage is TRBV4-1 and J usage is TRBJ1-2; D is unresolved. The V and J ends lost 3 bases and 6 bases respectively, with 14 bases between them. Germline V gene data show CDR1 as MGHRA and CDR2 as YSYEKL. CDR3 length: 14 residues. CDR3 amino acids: CASSQVPGLDGYTF. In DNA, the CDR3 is TGCGCCAGCAGCCAGGTCCCAGGACTCGATGGCTACACCTTC.

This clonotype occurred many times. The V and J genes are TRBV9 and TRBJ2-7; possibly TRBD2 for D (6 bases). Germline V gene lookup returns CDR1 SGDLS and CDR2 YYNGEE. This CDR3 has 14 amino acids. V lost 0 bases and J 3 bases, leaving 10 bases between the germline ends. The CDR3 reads CASSVGGTDYEQYF. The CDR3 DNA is TGTGCCAGCAGCGTAGGGGGGACTGACTACGAGCAGTACTTC.

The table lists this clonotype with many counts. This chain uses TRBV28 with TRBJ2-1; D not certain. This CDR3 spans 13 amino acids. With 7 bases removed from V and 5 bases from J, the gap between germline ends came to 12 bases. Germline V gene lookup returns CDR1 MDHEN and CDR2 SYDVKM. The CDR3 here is CASNLNSDNEQFF. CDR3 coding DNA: TGTGCCAGCAATCTCAACTCAGACAATGAGCAGTTCTTC.

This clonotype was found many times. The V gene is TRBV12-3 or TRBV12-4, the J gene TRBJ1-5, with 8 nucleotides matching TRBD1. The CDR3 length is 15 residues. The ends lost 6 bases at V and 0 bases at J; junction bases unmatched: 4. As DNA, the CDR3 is TGTGCCAGCAGCTTCGACAGGGGTAGCAATCAGCCCCAGCATTTT. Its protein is CASSFDRGSNQPQHF.

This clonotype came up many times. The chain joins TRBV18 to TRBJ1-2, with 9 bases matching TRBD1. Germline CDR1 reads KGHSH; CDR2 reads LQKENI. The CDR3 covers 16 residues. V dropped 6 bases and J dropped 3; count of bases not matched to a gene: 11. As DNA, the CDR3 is TGTGCCAGCTCGAAAAGGACAGGGGAGGGTGACTATGGCTACACCTTC. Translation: CASSKRTGEGDYGYTF.

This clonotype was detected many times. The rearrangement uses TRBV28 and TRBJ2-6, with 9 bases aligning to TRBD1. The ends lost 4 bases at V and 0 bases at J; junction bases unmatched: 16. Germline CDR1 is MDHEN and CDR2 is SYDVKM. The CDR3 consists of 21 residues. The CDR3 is CASSYPSGQGLSSSGANVLTF. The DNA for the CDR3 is TGTGCCAGCAGTTACCCTTCGGGACAGGGCCTCTCTAGCTCTGGGGCCAACGTCCTGACTTTC. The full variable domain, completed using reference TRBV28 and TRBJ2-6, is DVKVTQSSRYLVKRTGEKVFLECVQDMDHENMFWYRQDPGLGLRLIYFSYDVKMKEKGDIPEGYSVSREKKERFSLILESASTNQTSMYLCASSYPSGQGLSSSGANVLTFGAGSRLTVL.